The present T cell receptor (beta chain) was sequenced within a study of T-cell reconstitution after alpha-beta-depleted transplantation in children. Of note for this clonotype: The antigen is unknown.

Points from the study as a whole: Hyperexpanded clones declined; after one year, newly produced T cells mostly supplied diversity. The study reportedly traced alpha-beta T cells about two months after transplant to several hundred expanded graft clones.

Germline loops: CDR1 SQVTM, CDR2 ANQGSEA. The CDR3 covers 16 residues. The V gene lost 3 bases and the J gene lost 0 bases, with 15 bases spanning the gap. A library of TCRbeta sequences, prepared with unique molecular identifiers, was generated. TCRdb processed the PCR reads anew with MiXCR; each CDR3 protein has one entry. The data contain 440,000 or so distinct CDR3 sequences, around two fifths of them singletons. Specimen: PBMCs, collected before TCRalphabeta/CD19-depleted stem cell transplant. This chain links TRBV29-1 with TRBJ2-1; the D gene is possibly TRBD2 (5 bases). This TCR was sampled from a girl aged 2 to 9 with aplastic anemia, due to receive a stem cell transplant. The CDR3 sequence: CSVESSEKSSYNEQFF. The CDR3 DNA reads TGCAGCGTTGAGAGTAGCGAGAAGAGCTCCTACAATGAGCAGTTCTTC.